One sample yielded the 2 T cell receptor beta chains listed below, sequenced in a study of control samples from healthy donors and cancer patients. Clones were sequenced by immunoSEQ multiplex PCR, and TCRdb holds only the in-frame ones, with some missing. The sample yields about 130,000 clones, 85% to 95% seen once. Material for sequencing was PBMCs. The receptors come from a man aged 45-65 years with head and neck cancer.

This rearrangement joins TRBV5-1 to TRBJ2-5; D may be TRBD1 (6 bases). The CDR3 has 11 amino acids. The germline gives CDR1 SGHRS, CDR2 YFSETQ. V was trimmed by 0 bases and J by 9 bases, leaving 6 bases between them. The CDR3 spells CASSLEGAQYF. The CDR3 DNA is TGCGCCAGCAGCTTGGAGGGGGCCCAGTACTTC.

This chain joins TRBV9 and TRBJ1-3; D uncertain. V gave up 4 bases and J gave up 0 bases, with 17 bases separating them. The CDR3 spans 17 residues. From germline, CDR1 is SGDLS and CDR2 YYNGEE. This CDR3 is CASSPRGPSGSGNTIYF. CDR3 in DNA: TGTGCCAGCAGCCCCCGTGGACCCTCAGGCTCTGGAAACACCATATATTTT.